One and the same sample provided the 25 T cell receptor beta chains below, sequenced in a study of blood T cell repertoires in COVID-19. Some clones are missing from TCRdb's copy, which holds only in-frame ones; the method was immunoSEQ multiplex PCR. The sample includes around 280,000 clones, around 90% of them seen just once. Sequenced input: PBMCs or T cells enriched from blood (not recorded which). These receptor sequences come from a woman aged 18-35 years with acute COVID-19.

CDR3 sequence (DNA): TGTGCCACCAGCAGAGAGGGACAGGGGGCCGGCTATGGCTACACCTTC. This gives the protein CATSREGQGAGYGYTF. The J gene is TRBJ1-2, the V gene TRBV15; 12 bases agree with TRBD1. J gave up 4 bases and V 0 bases, and 3 bases lay outside the gene matches. From germline, CDR1 is LNHNV and CDR2 YYDKDF (reference sequence). CDR3 length equals 16 residues.

The gene calls are TRBV27 and TRBJ2-7, with a possible D match to TRBD1 (5 bases). The CDR3 loop spans 15 amino acids. Germline values: CDR1 MNHEY, CDR2 SMNVEV (reference sequence). V gave up 6 bases and J gave up 0 bases, with 15 bases separating them. The CDR3 nucleotides are TGTGCCAGCAGCATCGGACAAATTCGCTCCTACGAGCAGTACTTC. Amino acid sequence: CASSIGQIRSYEQYF.

The chain has TRBV7-8 and TRBJ2-1, with D possibly being TRBD2 (5 bases). Trimming took 3 bases from V and 1 from J, leaving 10 bases between them. Germline CDR1 reads SGHVS; CDR2 reads FQNEAQ. CDR3 length: 15 amino acids. The CDR3 reads CASSLNRGSYNEQFF. CDR3 DNA sequence: TGTGCCAGCAGCTTGAACCGGGGATCCTACAATGAGCAGTTCTTC. The full variable domain, in which reference TRBV7-8 and TRBJ2-1 provide the parts outside the CDR3, is GAGVSQSPRYKVAKRGQDVALRCDPISGHVSLFWYQQALGQGPEFLTYFQNEAQLDKSGLPSDRFFAERPEGSVSTLKIQRTQQEDSAVYLCASSLNRGSYNEQFFGPGTRLTVL.

This chain links TRBV5-4 with TRBJ2-5, with TRBD2 identical over 13 bases. The CDR3 totals 16 residues. V was clipped by 5 bases and J by 5 bases; unmatched bases: 9. The germline V gene has CDR1 SGHNT and CDR2 YYREEE (reference sequence). The CDR3 nucleotides read TGTGCCAGCAGTACCACCGGGACTAGCGGGATTGAGACCCAGTACTTC. The encoded protein is CASSTTGTSGIETQYF.

The rearrangement uses TRBV2 and TRBJ1-5; the match to TRBD1 covers 8 bases. The CDR3 totals 14 residues. J gave up 5 bases and V 7 bases, and 7 bases lay outside the gene matches. Looked up from germline, CDR1 is SNHLY and CDR2 is FYNNEI. The CDR3 region has the DNA TGTGCCAGCACCAGGACAGGGTTTGATCAGCCCCAGCATTTT. Protein product: CASTRTGFDQPQHF.

This chain uses TRBV5-4 with TRBJ1-4; possible D gene TRBD1, 6 bases. CDR1 and CDR2 (germline): SGHNT, YYREEE (reference sequence). The CDR3 length is 14 residues. Trimming took 3 bases from V and 7 from J, leaving 13 bases between them. CDR3 nucleotides: TGTGCCAGCAGCTCAACAGGGAAAAGTGAAAAACTGTTTTTT. Amino acids: CASSSTGKSEKLFF. The complete variable domain, with remaining parts taken from reference TRBV5-4 and TRBJ1-4, reads ETGVTQSPTHLIKTRGQQVTLRCSSQSGHNTVSWYQQALGQGPQFIFQYYREEENGRGNFPPRFSGLQFPNYSSELNVNALELDDSALYLCASSSTGKSEKLFFGSGTQLSVL.

This clone has a single count. The V call is TRBV11-2, the J call TRBJ1-2; D perhaps matches TRBD1 (5 bases). V was shortened by 5 bases and J by 2 bases, with 15 bases between the two germline ends. Germline values: CDR1 SGHAT, CDR2 FQNNGV. The CDR3 consists of 15 residues. CDR3 protein: CASSPLRGGNYGYTF. As DNA, the CDR3 is TGTGCCAGCAGCCCCCTGCGGGGGGGGAACTATGGCTACACCTTC.

This clone was counted between two and nine times. The gene calls are TRBV30 and TRBJ2-7; 8 nucleotides line up with TRBD1. The CDR3 is 14 residues long. Germline CDR1 reads GTSNPN; CDR2 reads SVGIG (reference sequence). Trimming took 5 bases from V and 3 from J; bases not matched to a gene: 9. CDR3: CAWDSGTGVYEQYF. CDR3 coding DNA: TGTGCCTGGGACTCCGGGACAGGAGTCTACGAGCAGTACTTC.

The rearrangement uses TRBV9 and TRBJ2-1; TRBD2 matches 7 bases. With 2 bases clipped from V and 3 bases from J, the junction kept 2 bases outside the gene matches. Per the germline V gene, CDR1 is SGDLS and CDR2 is YYNGEE. The CDR3 is 14 amino acids. In DNA form, the CDR3 reads TGTGCCAGCAGCGTCCGGGACTACTACAATGAGCAGTTCTTC. Protein product: CASSVRDYYNEQFF.

The chain recombines TRBV11-2 with TRBJ1-2; no clear D gene. Germline V lookup: CDR1 SGHAT, CDR2 FQNNGV. V was cut by 0 bases and J by 2 bases, with 19 bases left in between. The CDR3 is 18 amino acids. CDR3 sequence (DNA): TGTGCCAGCAGCTTAGATCTCGGGAGGGCGGCTACGAACTATGGCTACACCTTC. Translation: CASSLDLGRAATNYGYTF.

The J gene is TRBJ2-3, the V gene TRBV9, with TRBD2 identical over 8 bases. The CDR3 totals 17 residues. The V gene's germline CDR1 is SGDLS and CDR2 YYNGEE. V gave up 0 bases and J gave up 4 bases; unmatched junction bases: 10. The CDR3 reads CASSVDLRREVSDTQYF. The CDR3 DNA follows: TGTGCCAGCAGCGTAGATCTCCGGCGGGAGGTTTCAGATACGCAGTATTTT.

This clone was picked up a small number of times. V gene TRBV3-1 (or the pseudogene TRBV3-2) combines with J gene TRBJ2-7, with 7 bases matching TRBD2. Trimming at V came to 0 bases and at J to 3 bases, leaving 14 bases not matched to a gene. The CDR3 covers 18 residues. The germline V gene encodes CDR1 LGHDT and CDR2 YNNKEL (reference sequence). CDR3 in amino acids: CASSQEGTTSAVGYEQYF. CDR3 bases: TGTGCCAGCAGCCAAGAAGGGACTACCTCAGCCGTCGGCTACGAGCAGTACTTC.

This clone was seen just once. The chain is built from TRBV7-9 and TRBJ2-5; tentative D call: TRBD1 (5 bases). The V gene's germline CDR1 is SEHNR and CDR2 FQNEAQ (reference sequence). V was cut by 2 bases and J by 3 bases, with 10 bases left in between. The CDR3 is 14 amino acids. The CDR3 DNA sequence: TGTGCCAGCAGCTTAATGCAGGGAAAAGAGACCCAGTACTTC. It yields the protein CASSLMQGKETQYF.

The chain recombines TRBV4-1 with TRBJ2-7, with a possible D match to TRBD2 (5 bases). CDR3 length: 13 residues. Germline loops: CDR1 MGHRA, CDR2 YSYEKL. V was trimmed by 4 bases and J by 5 bases, leaving 12 bases between them. The DNA for the CDR3 is TGCGCCAGCAGCCGACTTCCAGCGGACGAGCAGTACTTC. Translating gives CASSRLPADEQYF.

The chain is built from TRBV21-1 and TRBJ1-3. TRBV21-1 corresponds to a pseudogene. The CDR3 length is 19 residues. DNA for the CDR3: TGTGCCAGCAGCAAATGGGAGGGAAAATGGGGGAAATGTAGAAACACCATATATTTT. This encodes CASSKWEGKWGKCRNTIYF.

This chain connects TRBV4-1 to TRBJ2-7, with a tentative D call TRBD1 (5 bases). Per germline, CDR1 MGHRA and CDR2 YSYEKL. This CDR3 is built from 14 residues. V shed 1 base and J shed 5 bases, with 12 bases lying between them. This chain's CDR3 is CASSQAPGIHEQYF. CDR3 nucleotides: TGCGCCAGCAGCCAAGCACCAGGGATCCACGAGCAGTACTTC.

The chain uses TRBV9 and TRBJ2-7; D possibly corresponds to TRBD2 (5 bases). The CDR3 extends over 13 amino acids. CDR1 and CDR2 (germline): SGDLS, YYNGEE. V was pared by 3 bases and J by 3 bases, with 10 bases between. CDR3 residues: CASSDGLGYEQYF. In nucleotides, the CDR3 is TGTGCCAGCAGCGACGGACTCGGCTACGAGCAGTACTTC.

The gene calls are TRBV3-1 (or the pseudogene TRBV3-2) and TRBJ1-2, with 9 nucleotides matching TRBD1. Germline V gene lookup returns CDR1 LGHDT and CDR2 YNNKEL (reference sequence). The V gene end was trimmed by 4 bases and the J gene end by 8 bases; junction bases not matched to a gene: 17. The CDR3 loop spans 17 amino acids. The CDR3 spells CASSPRDRAPMGSGYTF. CDR3 in DNA: TGTGCCAGCAGCCCCCGGGACAGGGCCCCCATGGGAAGCGGCTACACCTTC.

This sequence joins TRBV5-4 and TRBJ2-1; 8 bases align to TRBD1. Germline V gene data show CDR1 as SGHNT and CDR2 as YYREEE (reference sequence). The CDR3 sequence is 15 residues long. Losses at the gene ends were 0 bases for V and 15 bases for J; bases not matched to a gene: 14. CDR3 in amino acids: CASSLGEGLQGAPFF. CDR3 nucleotide sequence: TGTGCCAGCAGCTTGGGTGAGGGTCTCCAGGGGGCGCCGTTCTTC. The full variable domain, in which reference TRBV5-4 and TRBJ2-1 provide the parts outside the CDR3, is ETGVTQSPTHLIKTRGQQVTLRCSSQSGHNTVSWYQQALGQGPQFIFQYYREEENGRGNFPPRFSGLQFPNYSSELNVNALELDDSALYLCASSLGEGLQGAPFFGPGTRLTVL.

The V call is TRBV6-6, the J call TRBJ2-5, with 7 bases fitting TRBD2. CDR1 is MNHNY, CDR2 SVGAGI, per germline (reference sequence). After removal of 3 bases from V and 5 bases from J, the junction contained 6 bases not matched to a gene. This CDR3 contains 14 residues. CDR3 sequence reads: CASSYGGSGETQYF. The CDR3 nucleotides read TGTGCCAGCAGTTATGGCGGGAGCGGCGAGACCCAGTACTTC.

The V and J genes are TRBV5-1 and TRBJ2-1, with TRBD2 matching 10 bases. The CDR3 runs 14 residues. Germline V gene sequence: CDR1 SGHRS, CDR2 YFSETQ. The V segment lost 4 bases and the J segment 9 bases; nucleotides outside the gene matches: 7. For the CDR3, the DNA is TGCGCCAGCAGCCCCCGACTAGCGGGTGTTGAGCAGTTCTTC. This translates into CASSPRLAGVEQFF.

The chain carries TRBV14 and TRBJ2-7; no firm D call. This CDR3 is 12 amino acids long. Trimming took off 4 bases at V and 7 bases at J, with 11 bases between the two ends. Per the germline V gene, CDR1 is SGHDN and CDR2 is FVKESK. As DNA, the CDR3 is TGTGCCAGCAGCCGAACAATCTGGGAGCAGTACTTC. Translation: CASSRTIWEQYF.

The chain couples TRBV15 to TRBJ2-2, with 8 nucleotides matching TRBD2. Germline loops: CDR1 LNHNV, CDR2 YYDKDF (reference sequence). The length of the CDR3 is 20 residues. Trimming at V came to 0 bases and at J to 0 bases, leaving 12 bases not matched to a gene. The CDR3 protein is CATSRDRSGSIISNTGELFF. For the CDR3, the DNA is TGTGCCACCAGCAGAGATCGAAGCGGGAGTATAATATCGAACACCGGGGAGCTGTTTTTT.

The V and J genes are TRBV19 and TRBJ2-7; 8 nucleotides agree with TRBD2. The CDR3 sequence is 15 residues long. From germline, CDR1 is LNHDA and CDR2 SQIVND (reference sequence). V was pared by 3 bases and J by 6 bases, with 10 bases of the junction left unmatched. The CDR3 DNA reads TGTGCCAGTAGTATCACGGCGGGAGGAGGTCGCGAGCAGTACTTC. Translation gives CASSITAGGGREQYF.

The J gene is TRBJ2-3, the V gene TRBV7-9, with 10 positions matching TRBD2. The germline V gene encodes CDR1 SEHNR and CDR2 FQNEAQ (reference sequence). The CDR3 is made up of 15 amino acids. After removal of 3 bases from V and 6 bases from J, the junction contained 6 bases not matched to a gene. The chain's CDR3 is CASSFLAGGGDTQYF. The CDR3 DNA follows: TGTGCCAGCAGCTTTTTAGCGGGAGGCGGGGATACGCAGTATTTT.